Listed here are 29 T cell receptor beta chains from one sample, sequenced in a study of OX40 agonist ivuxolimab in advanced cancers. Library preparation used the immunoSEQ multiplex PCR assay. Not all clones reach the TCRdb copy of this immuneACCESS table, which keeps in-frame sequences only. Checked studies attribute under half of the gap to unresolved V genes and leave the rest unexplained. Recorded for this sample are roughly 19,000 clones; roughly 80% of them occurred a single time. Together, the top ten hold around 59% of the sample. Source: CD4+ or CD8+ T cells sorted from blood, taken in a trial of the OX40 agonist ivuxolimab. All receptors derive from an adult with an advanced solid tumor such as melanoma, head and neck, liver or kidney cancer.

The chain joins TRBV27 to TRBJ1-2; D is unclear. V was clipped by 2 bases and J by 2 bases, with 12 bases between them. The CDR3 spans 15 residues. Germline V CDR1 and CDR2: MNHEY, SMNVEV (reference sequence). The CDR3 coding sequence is TGTGCCAGCAGTTTAGGTTCCGGGTTGAACTATGGCTACACCTTC. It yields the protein CASSLGSGLNYGYTF.

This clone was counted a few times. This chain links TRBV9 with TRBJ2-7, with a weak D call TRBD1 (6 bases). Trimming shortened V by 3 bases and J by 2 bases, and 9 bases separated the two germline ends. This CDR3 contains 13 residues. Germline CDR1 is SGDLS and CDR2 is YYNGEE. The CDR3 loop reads CASSGQEPYEQYF. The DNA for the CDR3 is TGTGCCAGCAGCGGACAGGAGCCCTACGAGCAGTACTTC.

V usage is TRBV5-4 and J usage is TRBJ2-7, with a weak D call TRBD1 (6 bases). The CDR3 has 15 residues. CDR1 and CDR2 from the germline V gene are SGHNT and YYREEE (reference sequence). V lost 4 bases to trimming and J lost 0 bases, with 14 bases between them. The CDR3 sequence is CASSSGQIPSYEQYF. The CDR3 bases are TGTGCCAGCAGCAGCGGACAGATCCCCTCCTACGAGCAGTACTTC.

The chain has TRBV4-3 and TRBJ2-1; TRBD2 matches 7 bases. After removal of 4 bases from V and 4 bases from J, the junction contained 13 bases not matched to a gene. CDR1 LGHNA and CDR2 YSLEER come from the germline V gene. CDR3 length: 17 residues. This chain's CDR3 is CASSPTRGLDFYNEQFF. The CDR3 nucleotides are TGCGCCAGCAGCCCCACCCGCGGACTAGATTTTTACAATGAGCAGTTCTTC.

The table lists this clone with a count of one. The CDR3 DNA sequence: TGTGCCAGCAGTTACGCGGGGGGGGCGTCCACTGAAGCTTTCTTT. This encodes CASSYAGGASTEAFF. The J gene is TRBJ1-1, the V gene TRBV6-5, with D perhaps TRBD1 (6 bases). V was trimmed by 2 bases and J by 4 bases, leaving 14 bases between them. The CDR3 consists of 15 residues. From germline, CDR1 is MNHEY and CDR2 SVGAGI.

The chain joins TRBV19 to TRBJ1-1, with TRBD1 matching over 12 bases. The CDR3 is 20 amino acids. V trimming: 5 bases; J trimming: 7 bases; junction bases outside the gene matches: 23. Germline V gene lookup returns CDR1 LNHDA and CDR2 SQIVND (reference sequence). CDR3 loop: CASSARDRGRGAPPPDEAFF. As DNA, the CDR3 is TGTGCCAGTAGTGCCCGGGACAGGGGGCGCGGTGCCCCCCCGCCAGATGAAGCTTTCTTT.

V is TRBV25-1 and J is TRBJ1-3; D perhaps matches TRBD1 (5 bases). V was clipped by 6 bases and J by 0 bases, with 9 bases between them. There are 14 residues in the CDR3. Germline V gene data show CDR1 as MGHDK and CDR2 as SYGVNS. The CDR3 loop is CASRGESSGNTIYF. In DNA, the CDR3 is TGTGCCAGCAGGGGGGAAAGCTCTGGAAACACCATATATTTT.

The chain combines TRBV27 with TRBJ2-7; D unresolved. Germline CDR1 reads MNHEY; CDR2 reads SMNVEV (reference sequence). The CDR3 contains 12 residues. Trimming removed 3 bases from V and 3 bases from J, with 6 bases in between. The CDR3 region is CASSFDLYEQYF. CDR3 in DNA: TGTGCCAGCAGTTTCGACCTCTACGAGCAGTACTTC.

The CDR3 nucleotides read TGCAGCGTTGATAGAGGTTTCAACAATGAGCAGTTCTTC. It translates to CSVDRGFNNEQFF. This chain uses TRBV29-1 with TRBJ2-1; D gene uncertain. V lost 3 bases to trimming and J lost 5 bases, with 11 bases between them. The CDR3 is made up of 13 amino acids. Germline values: CDR1 SQVTM, CDR2 ANQGSEA.

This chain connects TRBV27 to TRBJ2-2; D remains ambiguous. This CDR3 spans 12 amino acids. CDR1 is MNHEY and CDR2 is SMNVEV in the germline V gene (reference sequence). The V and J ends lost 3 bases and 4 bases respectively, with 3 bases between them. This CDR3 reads CASSFSTGELFF. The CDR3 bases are TGTGCCAGCAGTTTCAGCACCGGGGAGCTGTTTTTT.

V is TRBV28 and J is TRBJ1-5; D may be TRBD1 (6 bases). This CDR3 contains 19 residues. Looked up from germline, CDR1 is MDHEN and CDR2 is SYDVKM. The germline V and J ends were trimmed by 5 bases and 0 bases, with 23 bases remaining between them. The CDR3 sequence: CASSLTLGGGPYSNQPQHF. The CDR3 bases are TGTGCCAGCAGTCTGACCTTGGGTGGGGGCCCTTATAGCAATCAGCCCCAGCATTTT.

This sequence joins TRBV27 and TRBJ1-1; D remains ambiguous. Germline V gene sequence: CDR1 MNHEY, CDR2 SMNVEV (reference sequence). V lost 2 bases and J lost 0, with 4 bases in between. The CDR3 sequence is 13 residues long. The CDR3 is CASSLDLNTEAFF. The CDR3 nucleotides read TGTGCCAGCAGTTTAGACTTGAACACTGAAGCTTTCTTT.

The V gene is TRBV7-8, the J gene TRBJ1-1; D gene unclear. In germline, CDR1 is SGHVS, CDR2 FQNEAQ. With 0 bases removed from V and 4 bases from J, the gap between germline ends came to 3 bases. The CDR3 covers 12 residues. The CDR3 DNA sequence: TGTGCCAGCAGCTTAGCGGCCACTGAAGCTTTCTTT. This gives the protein CASSLAATEAFF.

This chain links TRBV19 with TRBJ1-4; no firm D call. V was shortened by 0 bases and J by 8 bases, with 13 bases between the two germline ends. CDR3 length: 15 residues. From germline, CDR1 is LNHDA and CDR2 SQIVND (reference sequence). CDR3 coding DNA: TGTGCCAGTAGTATAGAAGGACGGCCAAGAGAAAAACTGTTTTTT. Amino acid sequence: CASSIEGRPREKLFF.

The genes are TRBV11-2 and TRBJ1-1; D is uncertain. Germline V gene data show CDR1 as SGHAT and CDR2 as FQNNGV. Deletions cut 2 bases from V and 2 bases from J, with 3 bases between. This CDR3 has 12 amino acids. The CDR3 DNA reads TGTGCCAGCAGCTTAATCAACACTGAAGCTTTCTTT. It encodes CASSLINTEAFF.

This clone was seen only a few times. Here the CDR3 reads CASSPPNDRDNYGYTF. Written as DNA, the CDR3 is TGTGCCAGCTCACCACCGAATGACAGGGACAACTATGGCTACACCTTC. The chain uses TRBV18 and TRBJ1-2, with 7 bases identical to TRBD1. V lost 0 bases, J lost 2 bases, and 6 bases stayed unmatched. CDR1 and CDR2 (germline): KGHSH, LQKENI. This CDR3 is 16 amino acids long. Based on the CDR3 plus reference TRBV18 and TRBJ1-2, the full variable domain is NAGVMQNPRHLVRRRGQEARLRCSPMKGHSHVYWYRQLPEEGLKFMVYLQKENIIDESGMPKERFSAEFPKEGPSILRIQQVVRGDSAAYFCASSPPNDRDNYGYTFGSGTRLTVV.

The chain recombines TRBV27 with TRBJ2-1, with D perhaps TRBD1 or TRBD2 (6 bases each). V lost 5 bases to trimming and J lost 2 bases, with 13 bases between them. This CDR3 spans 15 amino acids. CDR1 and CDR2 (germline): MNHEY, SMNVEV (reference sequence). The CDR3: CASSPLGGTYNEQFF. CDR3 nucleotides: TGTGCCAGCAGTCCCCTAGGGGGGACCTACAATGAGCAGTTCTTC.

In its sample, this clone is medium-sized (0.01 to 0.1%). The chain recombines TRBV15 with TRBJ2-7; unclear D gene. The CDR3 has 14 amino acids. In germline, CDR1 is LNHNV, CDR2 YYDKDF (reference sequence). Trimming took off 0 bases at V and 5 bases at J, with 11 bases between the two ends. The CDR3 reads CATSRDRARDEQYF. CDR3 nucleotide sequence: TGTGCCACCAGCAGAGACCGCGCTCGAGACGAGCAGTACTTC.

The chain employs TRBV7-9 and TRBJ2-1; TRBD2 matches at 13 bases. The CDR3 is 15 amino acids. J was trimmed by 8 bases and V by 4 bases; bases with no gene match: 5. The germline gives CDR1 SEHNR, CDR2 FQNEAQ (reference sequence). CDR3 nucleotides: TGTGCCAGCAGCTCGGGACTAGCGGGGCGGGATGAGCAGTTCTTC. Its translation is CASSSGLAGRDEQFF.

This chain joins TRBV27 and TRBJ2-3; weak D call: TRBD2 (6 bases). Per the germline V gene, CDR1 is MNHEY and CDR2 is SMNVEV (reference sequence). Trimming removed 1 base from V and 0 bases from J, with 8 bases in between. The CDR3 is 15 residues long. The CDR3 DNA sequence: TGTGCCAGCAGTTTATTTGGGACTAGCACAGATACGCAGTATTTT. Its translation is CASSLFGTSTDTQYF.

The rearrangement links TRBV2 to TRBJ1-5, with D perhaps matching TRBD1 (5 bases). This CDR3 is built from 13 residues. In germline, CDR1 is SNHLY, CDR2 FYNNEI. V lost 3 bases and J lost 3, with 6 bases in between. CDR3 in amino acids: CASSEGPNQPQHF. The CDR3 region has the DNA TGTGCCAGCAGTGAGGGGCCCAATCAGCCCCAGCATTTT.

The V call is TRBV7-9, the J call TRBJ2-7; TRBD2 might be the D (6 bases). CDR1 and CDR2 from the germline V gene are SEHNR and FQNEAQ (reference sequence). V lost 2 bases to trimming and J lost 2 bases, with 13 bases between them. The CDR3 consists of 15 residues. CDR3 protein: CASSLWGEGTYEQYF. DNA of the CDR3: TGTGCCAGCAGCTTATGGGGGGAAGGCACCTACGAGCAGTACTTC.

Here the CDR3 DNA reads TGCGCCAGCAGCCCGAGGGGGACAGAGTACAATGAGCAGTTCTTC. It specifies CASSPRGTEYNEQFF. V is TRBV5-1 and J is TRBJ2-1, with 7 bases identical to TRBD1. This CDR3 is 15 amino acids long. Germline-derived CDR1 and CDR2 are SGHRS and YFSETQ. V shed 4 bases and J 4 bases; nucleotides not matched to a gene: 8. The full variable domain, with the rest looked up from reference TRBV5-1 and TRBJ2-1, is KAGVTQTPRYLIKTRGQQVTLSCSPISGHRSVSWYQQTPGQGLQFLFEYFSETQRNKGNFPGRFSGRQFSNSRSEMNVSTLELGDSALYLCASSPRGTEYNEQFFGPGTRLTVL.

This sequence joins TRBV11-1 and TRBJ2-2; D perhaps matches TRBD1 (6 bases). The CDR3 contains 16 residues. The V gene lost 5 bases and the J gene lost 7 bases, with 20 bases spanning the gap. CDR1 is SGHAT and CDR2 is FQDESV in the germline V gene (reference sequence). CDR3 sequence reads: CASSQAYEGVSGELFF. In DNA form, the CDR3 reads TGTGCCAGCAGCCAAGCTTACGAGGGGGTGAGCGGGGAGCTGTTTTTT.

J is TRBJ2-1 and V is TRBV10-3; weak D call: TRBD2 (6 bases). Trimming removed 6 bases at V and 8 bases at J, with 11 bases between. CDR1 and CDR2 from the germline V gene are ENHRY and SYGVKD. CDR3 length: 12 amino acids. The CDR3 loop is CAIREGRDEQFF. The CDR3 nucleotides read TGTGCCATCAGGGAGGGGCGTGATGAGCAGTTCTTC.

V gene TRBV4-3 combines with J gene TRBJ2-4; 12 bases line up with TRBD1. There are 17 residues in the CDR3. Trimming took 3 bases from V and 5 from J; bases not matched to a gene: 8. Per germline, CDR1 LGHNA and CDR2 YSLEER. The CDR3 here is CASSQARGQGAENIQYF. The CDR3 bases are TGCGCCAGCAGCCAGGCGCGGGGACAGGGGGCAGAAAACATTCAGTACTTC.

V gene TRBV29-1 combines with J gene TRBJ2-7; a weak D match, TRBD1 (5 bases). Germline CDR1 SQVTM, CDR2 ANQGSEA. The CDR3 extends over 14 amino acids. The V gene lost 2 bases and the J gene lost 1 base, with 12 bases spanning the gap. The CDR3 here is CSVELDNGSYEQYF. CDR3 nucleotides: TGCAGCGTTGAATTGGACAATGGTTCCTACGAGCAGTACTTC.

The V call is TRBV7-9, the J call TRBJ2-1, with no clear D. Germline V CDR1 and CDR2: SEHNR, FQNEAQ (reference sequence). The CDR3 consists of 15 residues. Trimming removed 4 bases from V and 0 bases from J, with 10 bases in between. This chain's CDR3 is CASSYTESSYNEQFF. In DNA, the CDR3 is TGTGCCAGCAGCTATACAGAGAGCTCCTACAATGAGCAGTTCTTC. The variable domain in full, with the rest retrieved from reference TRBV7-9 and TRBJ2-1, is DTGVSQNPRHKITKRGQNVTFRCDPISEHNRLYWYRQTLGQGPEFLTYFQNEAQLEKSRLLSDRFSAERPKGSFSTLEIQRTEQGDSAMYLCASSYTESSYNEQFFGPGTRLTVL.

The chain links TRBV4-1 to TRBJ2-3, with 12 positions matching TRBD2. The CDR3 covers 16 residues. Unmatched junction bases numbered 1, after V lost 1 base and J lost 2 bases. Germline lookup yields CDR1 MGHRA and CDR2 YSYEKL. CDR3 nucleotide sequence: TGCGCCAGCAGCCAAGGGACTAGCGGGGACACAGATACGCAGTATTTT. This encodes CASSQGTSGDTDTQYF.